The sequence of this T cell receptor beta chain was determined in a study of beta chain features in type 1 diabetes. Study outcomes and limitations: TCRB CDR3s from Type 1 diabetes patients were moderately but significantly shorter in all four CD4+ subsets.

Between the trimmed V and J ends, which lost 2 bases and 4 bases, there was a span of 18 bases. The V gene's germline CDR1 is SEHNR and CDR2 FQNEAQ (reference sequence). The CDR3 extends over 18 amino acids. Of the isolated RNA, all was reverse transcribed, and so the sequenced material was expressed TCRB transcripts. This table comes from immunoSEQ multiplex PCR, and its TCRdb copy is limited to in-frame clones, with some not included. Here the sample spans around 250,000 clones, approximately 15% being singletons. In this sample, this clone turned up a few times. Its specificity is not known. The genes are TRBV7-9 and TRBJ2-6, with D perhaps TRBD1 (6 bases). The sequencing sample was made of naive CD4+ T cells from blood. The sequence was collected from a man aged 25-40 years with type 1 diabetes. CDR3 in amino acids: CASSLHYPGAGGANVLTF. Written as DNA, the CDR3 is TGTGCCAGCAGCTTACATTACCCAGGGGCCGGGGGGGCCAACGTCCTGACTTTC.